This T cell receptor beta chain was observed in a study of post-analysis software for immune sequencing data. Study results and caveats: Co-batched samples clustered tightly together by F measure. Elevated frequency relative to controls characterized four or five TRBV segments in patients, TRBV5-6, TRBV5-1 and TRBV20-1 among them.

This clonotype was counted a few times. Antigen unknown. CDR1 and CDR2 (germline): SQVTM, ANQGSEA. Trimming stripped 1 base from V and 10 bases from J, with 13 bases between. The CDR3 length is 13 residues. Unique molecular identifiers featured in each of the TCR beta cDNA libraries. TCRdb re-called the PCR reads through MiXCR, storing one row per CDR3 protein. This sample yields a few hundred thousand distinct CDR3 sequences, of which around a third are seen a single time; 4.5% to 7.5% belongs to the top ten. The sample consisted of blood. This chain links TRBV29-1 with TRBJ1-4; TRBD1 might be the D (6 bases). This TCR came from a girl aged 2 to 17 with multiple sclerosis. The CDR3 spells CSVEGQGTGKLFF. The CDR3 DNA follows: TGCAGCGTTGAAGGGCAGGGGACGGGAAAACTGTTTTTT.